This is a list of T cell receptor beta chains from one sample in a study of cytomegalovirus exposure and HLA in healthy donors. TCRdb's table, derived via immunoSEQ multiplex PCR, lists solely in-frame clones and lacks some. This specimen shows 150,000 to 200,000 clones; the ten leading clones hold around 6%. Sequences were obtained from PBMCs. The origin of the receptors is a young man in good health and CMV-seronegative. Both conserved end residues are part of each CDR3. D genes are given only for firm matches. Expanded clones get a size class; other rows say once, few or many, or leave the size out.

CDR3 | DNA | D | J | V | size
CASSVALAGGDIQYF | TGTGCCAGCAGCGTAGCACTAGCGGGGGGAGACATTCAGTACTTC | TRBD2 | TRBJ2-4 | TRBV9 | -
CASSGIYSNQPQHF | TGTGCCAGCTCGGGGATTTATAGCAATCAGCCCCAGCATTTT | - | TRBJ1-5 | TRBV6-5 | -
CSVAGLAGELLGTQYF | TGCAGCGTTGCGGGACTAGCGGGGGAGCTCTTAGGTACGCAGTATTTT | TRBD2 | TRBJ2-3 | TRBV29-1 | -
CASRGQGNSPLHF | TGTGCCAGTAGGGGACAGGGTAATTCACCCCTCCACTTT | TRBD1 | TRBJ1-6 | TRBV9 | -
CASSRTQGRAFF | TGTGCCAGCAGCCGCACACAGGGTCGAGCTTTCTTT | - | TRBJ1-1 | TRBV7-3 | -
CAWSAFRNTEAFF | TGTGCCTGGAGTGCCTTCAGGAACACTGAAGCTTTCTTT | - | TRBJ1-1 | TRBV30 | -
CASRPTGVSGNTIYF | TGTGCCAGCAGACCTACAGGCGTCTCTGGAAACACCATATATTTT | - | TRBJ1-3 | TRBV7-9 | -
CAWSVPGTHHNYGYTF | TGTGCCTGGAGTGTACCGGGGACACACCACAACTATGGCTACACCTTC | - | TRBJ1-2 | TRBV30 | -
CASKESGGTGELFF | TGCGCCAGCAAGGAGTCAGGGGGCACCGGGGAGCTGTTTTTT | TRBD1 | TRBJ2-2 | TRBV5-1 | -
CASSVSGREYEQYF | TGTGCCAGCAGCGTTAGCGGGAGAGAATACGAGCAGTACTTC | TRBD2 | TRBJ2-7 | TRBV9 | -
CASSLEQNNSPLHF | TGTGCCAGCAGCTTGGAACAGAATAATTCACCCCTCCACTTT | - | TRBJ1-6 | TRBV5-4 | -
CASSEAGLAGVDEQFF | TGTGCCAGCAGTGAAGCGGGACTAGCGGGGGTGGATGAGCAGTTCTTC | TRBD2 | TRBJ2-1 | TRBV2 | -
CASSARDRGDYGYTF | TGTGCCAGCAGCGCCCGGGACAGGGGGGACTATGGCTACACCTTC | TRBD1 | TRBJ1-2 | TRBV9 | -
CASSLFGGGATDTQYF | TGTGCCAGCAGCTTATTTGGCGGGGGGGCCACAGATACGCAGTATTTT | TRBD2 | TRBJ2-3 | TRBV7-2 | -
CASSTQDSSSNEQFF | TGTGCCAGCAGCACTCAGGATTCCAGCAGCAATGAGCAGTTCTTC | - | TRBJ2-1 | TRBV5-4 | -
CASSLSGQGFSQPQHF | TGTGCCAGCAGCTTAAGTGGACAGGGTTTTAGTCAGCCCCAGCATTTT | TRBD1 | TRBJ1-5 | TRBV7-9 | -
CASSLSTGAVEQYF | TGTGCCAGCAGCTTGTCGACGGGAGCGGTAGAGCAGTACTTC | - | TRBJ2-7 | TRBV5-5 | medium-sized